A selection of T cell receptor beta chains follows, all from one sample in a study of cytotoxic CD8 clonotypes in ibrutinib-treated CLL. The assay was immunoSEQ multiplex PCR, and TCRdb's table has in-frame clones only and misses some. Counted here are some 200,000 clones, roughly 72% occurring once; the ten biggest clones make up about an eighth. The specimen was PBMCs, collected after 24 months of ibrutinib treatment. These receptors were obtained from a human donor with chronic lymphocytic leukemia. CDR3s include the opening cysteine and the closing phenylalanine or tryptophan. The D gene is left open where the match is weak. For some rows the clone size is stated as once, few or many, or as a class when expanded; others skip it.

J gene,V gene,D gene,clone size,CDR3 protein,CDR3 DNA
TRBJ1-2,TRBV7-2,.,.,CASSLGGGWYKGYTF,TGTGCCAGCAGCTTAGGGGGGGGCTGGTATAAAGGCTACACCTTC
TRBJ2-7,TRBV19,.,.,CASSHDTSYEQYF,TGTGCCAGTAGTCACGACACGTCCTACGAGCAGTACTTC
TRBJ1-3,TRBV7-8,TRBD1,.,CASSFGQGSGNTIYF,TGTGCCAGCAGCTTCGGACAGGGCTCTGGAAACACCATATATTTT
TRBJ2-5,TRBV5-1,.,.,CASSLVEGQETQYF,TGCGCCAGCAGCTTGGTGGAGGGCCAAGAGACCCAGTACTTC
TRBJ1-3,TRBV5-1,.,.,CASSLDAGGSGNTIYF,TGCGCCAGCAGTTTGGACGCTGGGGGCTCTGGAAACACCATATATTTT
TRBJ1-2,TRBV5-4,TRBD1,.,CASSQGTDRAYGYTF,TGCGCCAGCAGCCAAGGGACAGACAGGGCCTATGGCTACACCTTC
TRBJ2-7,TRBV12-5,TRBD2,.,CASGLGLAGTYEQYF,TGTGCTAGTGGCCTGGGACTAGCGGGAACTTACGAGCAGTACTTC
TRBJ2-2,TRBV28,TRBD1,.,CASRYRGRYTGELFF,TGTGCCAGCAGGTACAGGGGGAGGTACACCGGGGAGCTGTTTTTT
TRBJ1-2,TRBV4-3,.,.,CASSQDLSVAGVRDGYTF,TGCGCCAGCAGCCAAGATCTTTCGGTGGCAGGCGTCAGGGATGGCTACACCTTC
TRBJ2-1,TRBV9,TRBD2,.,CASSPRAGALYNEQFF,TGTGCCAGCAGCCCACGAGCGGGAGCCCTCTACAATGAGCAGTTCTTC
TRBJ2-1,TRBV9,.,.,CASSVDEGASYNEQFF,TGTGCCAGCAGCGTAGATGAGGGAGCCTCCTACAATGAGCAGTTCTTC
TRBJ2-2,TRBV27,.,.,CASSLGGRDTGELFF,TGTGCCAGCAGTTTAGGGGGGCGGGACACCGGGGAGCTGTTTTTT
TRBJ2-1,TRBV6-6,TRBD2,.,CASTAGGGPGDEQFF,TGTGCCAGCACCGCGGGGGGAGGGCCAGGGGATGAGCAGTTCTTC
TRBJ2-3,TRBV12-5,.,.,CASGSDTDTQYF,TGTGCTAGTGGTTCGGACACAGATACGCAGTATTTT
TRBJ2-7,TRBV27,TRBD1,.,CASRPTGGSYEQYF,TGTGCCAGCAGGCCAACAGGGGGCTCCTACGAGCAGTACTTC
TRBJ2-3,TRBV27,.,.,CASSLVVPTDTQYF,TGTGCCAGCAGTTTAGTGGTACCCACAGATACGCAGTATTTT
TRBJ2-7,TRBV20-1,.,.,CSARASYEQYF,TGCAGTGCTAGGGCATCCTACGAGCAGTACTTC
TRBJ1-6,TRBV6-5,.,.,CACRDTYNSPLHF,TGTGCCTGCCGGGACACCTATAATTCACCCCTCCACTTT
TRBJ2-7,TRBV4-3,TRBD1,.,CASSLDRAKTYEQYF,TGCGCCAGCAGCCTCGACAGGGCGAAAACCTACGAGCAGTACTTC
TRBJ2-2,TRBV11-3,.,.,CASSFAGELFF,TGTGCCAGCAGCTTCGCCGGGGAGCTGTTTTTT
TRBJ2-3,TRBV13,.,.,CASSLDGASTDTQYF,TGTGCCAGCAGCTTAGATGGGGCTAGCACAGATACGCAGTATTTT
TRBJ2-7,TRBV18,.,few,CASSDQTGFYEQYF,TGTGCCAGCTCAGATCAGACAGGCTTCTACGAGCAGTACTTC
TRBJ2-5,TRBV6-1,.,once,CASSDPGRRSQETQYF,TGTGCCAGCAGTGATCCGGGACGGCGATCCCAAGAGACCCAGTACTTC
TRBJ1-5,TRBV28,.,.,CASSLTGTDFQF,TGTGCCAGCAGTTTAACTGGGACCGACTTTCAATTT
TRBJ2-2,TRBV5-1,.,.,CASSLVGGNTGELFF,TGCGCCAGCAGCTTAGTGGGAGGTAACACCGGGGAGCTGTTTTTT
TRBJ2-3,TRBV7-3,.,.,CASSQIGRTDTQYF,TGTGCCAGCAGCCAGATTGGGCGGACGGATACGCAGTATTTT
TRBJ2-2,TRBV6-1,.,.,CASSDLRRTGELFF,TGTGCCAGCAGTGATCTCCGGAGAACCGGGGAGCTGTTTTTT